This entry concerns a single TCR beta chain. Its specificity is not known. Measured with immunoSEQ multiplex PCR; TCRdb has only the in-frame clones, and not every one. The sample shows 950,000 to 1,100,000 clones, around 74% of them seen only once. The trim removed 3 bases at V and 5 bases at J, leaving 10 bases unmatched. From germline, CDR1 is SGHRS and CDR2 YFSETQ. The CDR3 is 17 residues long. This record belongs to a study of shared clonotypes between healthy human individuals. Study-level findings and limits: When naive CD4 clonotypes were compared across several donors, about 4.8% were shared.

Free of recent acute infections or vaccinations, the donors were healthy HIV-negative adults. Sequencing was done on a sample of memory CD4+ T cells sorted from blood. The subset denotes: CD45RA-negative fraction. The TCR comes from a young man in good health. This sequence joins TRBV5-1 and TRBJ2-2; TRBD1 aligns across 10 bases. DNA for the CDR3: TGCGCCAGCAGCTCGGAACCGGGACAGGGGAGGACCGGGGAGCTGTTTTTT. This codes for CASSSEPGQGRTGELFF.